This T cell receptor beta chain was identified during a study of T-cell memory formation after mild COVID-19. The overall study: For the most part, TCR clusters were specific to one donor.

Study observations and caveats: While clones contracting from day 15 to 85 were balanced between CD4 and CD8, later expanders leaned CD4+. Whether second-wave clones peaking at day 37 were SARS-CoV-2 specific went unconfirmed.

To note about this clonotype: Its specificity is not known.

A single record per CDR3 protein comes from TCRdb applying MiXCR to the 5' RACE reads. This table has about 560,000 distinct CDR3 sequences, about a fifth appearing once. The sequence was collected from an adult woman who had mild COVID-19 (a few samples of this study predate the infection). Cell type and time point are not known. The sequencing input was PBMCs or a T cell subset sorted from them (not recorded which).

Here the CDR3 reads CASRPGHGTGELFF. The CDR3 DNA reads as TGTGCCAGCAGGCCGGGACATGGAACCGGGGAGCTGTTTTTT. The chain combines TRBV12-3 or TRBV12-4 with TRBJ2-2; tentative D call: TRBD1 (6 bases). The CDR3 runs to 14 residues. With 6 bases removed from V and 5 bases from J, the gap between germline ends came to 13 bases.